The 13 T cell receptor beta chains below come from one sample, sequenced in a study of patients and donors after allogeneic stem cell transplantation. TCRdb itself ran the RT-PCR reads through MiXCR, one entry per CDR3 protein. The sample consists of fewer than 200,000 distinct CDR3 sequences, about 32% of them appearing once. Sequencing used blood, either unsorted or a sorted T cell fraction (not recorded which). These receptors all stem from a human donor who was either an allogeneic HSCT recipient or a stem cell or donor lymphocyte infusion donor (not recorded which). It is not recorded whose cells these are; they may come from a transplant donor.

This clonotype was detected once. The J gene is TRBJ2-1, the V gene TRBV6-5, with 11 bases that match TRBD2. Germline V gene sequence: CDR1 MNHEY, CDR2 SVGAGI. Trimming at V came to 5 bases and at J to 5 bases, leaving 5 bases not matched to a gene. The CDR3 consists of 15 residues. The CDR3 bases are TGTGCCAGCAGTAGACTAGCGGGATCCCACAATGAGCAGTTCTTC. Amino acids: CASSRLAGSHNEQFF.

The chain uses TRBV20-1 and TRBJ2-7; 9 bases are a match to TRBD2. The V gene's germline CDR1 is DFQATT and CDR2 SNEGSKA (reference sequence). The CDR3 is made up of 15 amino acids. With V trimmed by 2 bases and J by 6 bases, 11 bases remained unmatched. Here the CDR3 DNA reads TGCAGTGCTAGAAGGCGGGCTAGCGGGACCCCCGAGCAGTACTTC. This translates into CSARRRASGTPEQYF.

This clonotype was recorded a few times. This chain uses TRBV10-3 with TRBJ1-5, with D perhaps matching TRBD1 (5 bases). V shed 6 bases and J shed 7 bases, with 13 bases lying between them. CDR3 length: 13 residues. Germline-derived CDR1 and CDR2 are ENHRY and SYGVKD. As DNA, the CDR3 is TGTGCCATCAGGGACACTATGGACCAGCCCCAGCATTTT. Encoded protein: CAIRDTMDQPQHF.

The J gene is TRBJ2-7, the V gene TRBV5-8, with D tentatively TRBD1 (6 bases). Trimming shortened V by 1 base and J by 12 bases, and 17 bases separated the two germline ends. This CDR3 contains 13 residues. Germline loops: CDR1 SGHTS, CDR2 YDEGEE. Here the CDR3 reads CASSLRRQGRAYF. The CDR3 DNA reads as TGTGCCAGCAGCTTGCGTAGGCAGGGGCGCGCGTACTTC.

The chain recombines TRBV10-3 with TRBJ1-1; a possible D gene is TRBD1 (6 bases). The CDR3 length is 12 residues. V was trimmed by 6 bases and J by 3 bases, leaving 8 bases between them. Germline CDR1 ENHRY, CDR2 SYGVKD. As DNA, the CDR3 is TGTGCCATCAGGGAGGGGGACACTGAAGCTTTCTTT. This translates into CAIREGDTEAFF.

This clonotype was seen a few times. The V gene is TRBV27, the J gene TRBJ1-4; the match to TRBD1 covers 7 bases. J gave up 5 bases and V 0 bases, and 3 bases lay outside the gene matches. Germline assignment: CDR1 MNHEY and CDR2 SMNVEV (reference sequence). This CDR3 is 15 amino acids long. CDR3 sequence: CASSLSGQKNEKLFF. CDR3 DNA: TGTGCCAGCAGTTTATCGGGACAGAAGAATGAAAAACTGTTTTTT.

This clonotype has only a few counts. The chain uses TRBV12-3 or TRBV12-4 and TRBJ1-2, with a weak D call TRBD1 (5 bases). CDR3 length: 12 amino acids. Trimming left V 4 bases short and J 6 bases short, with 9 bases between. CDR3 nucleotides: TGTGCCAGCAGTTGGGGGAGAAATGGCTACACCTTC. Residues: CASSWGRNGYTF.

In this sample, this clonotype turned up many times. The chain joins TRBV10-3 to TRBJ2-7, with no clear D. Trimming cost V 8 bases and J 0 bases, with 14 bases left between them. This CDR3 has 14 residues. Germline V lookup: CDR1 ENHRY, CDR2 SYGVKD. DNA of the CDR3: TGTGCCATCGGCAAAACACCCAGCTCCTACGAGCAGTACTTC. Translated: CAIGKTPSSYEQYF.

Many counts were recorded for this clonotype. J is TRBJ1-4 and V is TRBV5-1; D not certain. Germline V CDR1 and CDR2: SGHRS, YFSETQ. The CDR3 is 14 amino acids. The V end lost 0 bases, the J end lost 8 bases, and 11 bases lay between the germline ends. CDR3 sequence reads: CASSLAGRNEKLFF. Here the CDR3 DNA reads TGCGCCAGCAGCTTGGCCGGCAGGAACGAAAAACTGTTTTTT.

This clonotype has a count of ten or more. For the CDR3, the DNA is TGTGCCAGCAGTTCCAGGACAGGTGGAAACGCTGAAGCTTTCTTT. Translation gives CASSSRTGGNAEAFF. The V gene is TRBV6-5, the J gene TRBJ1-1; TRBD1 matches at 7 bases. Trimming cost V 4 bases and J 6 bases; bases outside gene matches: 11. From germline, CDR1 is MNHEY and CDR2 SVGAGI. The CDR3 length is 15 residues.

The V call is TRBV5-1, the J call TRBJ2-3; D is ambiguous. Germline CDR1 reads SGHRS; CDR2 reads YFSETQ. V lost 3 bases and J 14 bases, leaving 19 bases between the germline ends. The CDR3 loop spans 13 amino acids. The chain's CDR3 is CASSSSAGSMRYF. DNA for the CDR3: TGCGCCAGCAGCTCCTCCGCAGGAAGCATGCGGTATTTT.

The rearrangement uses TRBV20-1 and TRBJ2-7; 14 bases are shared with TRBD2. This CDR3 spans 16 amino acids. V gave up 6 bases and J gave up 2 bases; unmatched junction bases: 9. Germline lookup yields CDR1 DFQATT and CDR2 SNEGSKA (reference sequence). The CDR3 nucleotides read TGCAGTGCCCAGACTAGCGGGAGGGCCGTGGCCTACGAGCAGTACTTC. This sequence encodes CSAQTSGRAVAYEQYF.

This clonotype was seen once. This may arise from a read error, as a much more abundant clone is one base away. This CDR3 reads CASTRSGGVWQPQHF. In nucleotides, the CDR3 is TGTGCCAGCACGCGGTCAGGTGGAGTTTGGCAGCCCCAGCATTTT. This chain connects TRBV12-3 or TRBV12-4 to TRBJ1-5, with D hard to call. V was cut by 7 bases and J by 7 bases, with 20 bases left in between. This CDR3 is 15 amino acids long.